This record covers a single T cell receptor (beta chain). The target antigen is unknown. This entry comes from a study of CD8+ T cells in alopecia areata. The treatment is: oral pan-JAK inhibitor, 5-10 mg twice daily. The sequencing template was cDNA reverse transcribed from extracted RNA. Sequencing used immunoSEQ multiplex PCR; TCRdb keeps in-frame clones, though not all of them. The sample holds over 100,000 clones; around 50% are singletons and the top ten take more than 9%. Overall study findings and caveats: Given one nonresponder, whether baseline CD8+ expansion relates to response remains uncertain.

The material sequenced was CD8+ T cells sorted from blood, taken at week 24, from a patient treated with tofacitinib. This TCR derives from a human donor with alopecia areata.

The CDR3 DNA follows: TGCGCCAGCAGCCAAGATCAGTGGGGGGGTATAAACAATGAGCAGTTCTTC. It specifies CASSQDQWGGINNEQFF. This rearrangement joins TRBV4-3 to TRBJ2-1; 7 bases fit TRBD2. V dropped 0 bases and J dropped 5; count of bases not matched to a gene: 10. The germline V gene encodes CDR1 LGHNA and CDR2 YSLEER. The CDR3 has 17 residues.